Listed below are T cell receptor beta chains from one sample, sequenced in a study of CD8 T cells in Susac syndrome. One entry per CDR3 protein, called by TCRdb with MiXCR from the immunoSEQ multiplex PCR reads. The sample lists 150,000 to 200,000 distinct CDR3 sequences, roughly 92% occurring once. Sequencing was done on a sample of CD4+ T cells from PBMCs. Every receptor here comes from a human donor with multiple sclerosis. Each CDR3 is given with its conserved first and last residue. The order of the fields is D gene, clone size, J gene, V gene, CDR3 protein, CDR3 DNA. D genes are given only for firm matches. Expanded clones are given a class, and other clones once, few, many or no size at all.

D: NA
size: NA
J: TRBJ2-1
V: TRBV2
CDR3: CASSEAAQGNEQFF
DNA: TGTGCCAGCAGTGAAGCGGCGCAGGGAAATGAGCAGTTCTTC

D: NA
size: NA
J: TRBJ1-5
V: TRBV6-1
CDR3: CASSEAARGIGPQHF
DNA: TGTGCCAGCAGTGAAGCGGCCCGGGGTATAGGGCCCCAGCATTTT

D: NA
size: NA
J: TRBJ1-2
V: TRBV28
CDR3: CASRQTSTGGYTF
DNA: TGTGCCAGCAGACAGACCTCAACGGGTGGCTACACCTTC

D: TRBD1
size: NA
J: TRBJ2-1
V: TRBV19
CDR3: CASRPPGQGAYNEQFF
DNA: TGTGCCAGTAGACCCCCGGGACAGGGGGCCTACAATGAGCAGTTCTTC

D: TRBD1
size: NA
J: TRBJ2-5
V: TRBV2
CDR3: CASSRLSDRGETQYF
DNA: TGTGCCAGCTCCCGACTTAGCGACAGGGGAGAGACCCAGTACTTC

D: NA
size: once
J: TRBJ1-1
V: TRBV7-9
CDR3: CASSPRGRGQNTEAFF
DNA: TGTGCCAGCAGCCCACGGGGCCGGGGCCAGAACACTGAAGCTTTCTTT

D: NA
size: few
J: TRBJ2-7
V: TRBV2
CDR3: CASSDWTSSYEQYF
DNA: TGTGCCAGCAGTGACTGGACCAGCTCCTACGAGCAGTACTTC

D: NA
size: NA
J: TRBJ1-2
V: TRBV3-1
CDR3: CASSQDHKGRGYTF
DNA: TGTGCCAGCAGCCAAGATCATAAGGGGCGCGGCTACACCTTC

D: NA
size: NA
J: TRBJ1-2
V: TRBV7-3
CDR3: CASSLEHGSGYTF
DNA: TGTGCCAGCAGCTTAGAACATGGTAGTGGCTACACCTTC

D: NA
size: once
J: TRBJ2-7
V: TRBV5-1
CDR3: CASSLEGLFYEQYF
DNA: TGCGCCAGCAGCTTGGAGGGACTCTTCTACGAGCAGTACTTC

D: NA
size: once
J: TRBJ1-1
V: TRBV7-9
CDR3: CASRGRQNTEAFF
DNA: TGTGCCAGCAGGGGAAGACAGAACACTGAAGCTTTCTTT

D: TRBD2
size: NA
J: TRBJ2-7
V: TRBV25-1
CDR3: CASSASSGLGEQYF
DNA: TGTGCCAGCAGTGCATCTAGCGGCTTGGGCGAGCAGTACTTC

D: TRBD1
size: NA
J: TRBJ1-5
V: TRBV19
CDR3: CATAGQGPTNKHF
DNA: TGTGCCACCGCGGGACAGGGGCCTACTAACAAACATTTT

D: TRBD2
size: NA
J: TRBJ2-5
V: TRBV2
CDR3: CASSLESGVQETQYF
DNA: TGTGCCAGCAGCCTGGAGAGCGGGGTACAAGAGACCCAGTACTTC

D: TRBD2
size: NA
J: TRBJ2-1
V: TRBV7-3
CDR3: CASSSKSGLADNEQFF
DNA: TGTGCCAGCAGCTCCAAGTCCGGGCTAGCGGACAATGAGCAGTTCTTC

D: TRBD1
size: NA
J: TRBJ2-7
V: TRBV12-3/TRBV12-4
CDR3: CASSSRQGAYEQYF
DNA: TGTGCCAGCAGTTCAAGACAGGGGGCCTACGAGCAGTACTTC

D: NA
size: NA
J: TRBJ2-4
V: TRBV11-2
CDR3: CASSPRNIQYF
DNA: TGTGCCAGCAGCCCGCGAAACATTCAGTACTTC

D: NA
size: NA
J: TRBJ2-1
V: TRBV6-5
CDR3: CASSSTGTGREQFF
DNA: TGTGCCAGCAGTTCTACCGGGACCGGCCGGGAGCAGTTCTTC

D: NA
size: NA
J: TRBJ2-1
V: TRBV19
CDR3: CASRGGGGKGLYNEQFF
DNA: TGTGCCAGTAGAGGTGGCGGAGGAAAGGGCTTATACAATGAGCAGTTCTTC

D: TRBD1
size: NA
J: TRBJ1-1
V: TRBV7-2
CDR3: CASSPFGTEFTEAFF
DNA: TGTGCCAGCAGCCCCTTTGGGACAGAGTTTACTGAAGCTTTCTTT

D: NA
size: few
J: TRBJ2-5
V: TRBV29-1
CDR3: CSARTLQETQYF
DNA: TGCAGCGCTCGGACTCTTCAAGAGACCCAGTACTTC

D: NA
size: once
J: TRBJ2-5
V: TRBV5-4
CDR3: CASSLRGSYQETQYF
DNA: TGTGCCAGCAGCTTGCGCGGTTCCTACCAAGAGACCCAGTACTTC

D: NA
size: few
J: TRBJ2-1
V: TRBV19
CDR3: CASSLLGSHNEQFF
DNA: TGTGCCAGTAGTCTCCTCGGCTCCCACAATGAGCAGTTCTTC

D: NA
size: NA
J: TRBJ1-1
V: TRBV19
CDR3: CASSVQPNTEAFF
DNA: TGTGCCAGTAGCGTCCAGCCGAACACTGAAGCTTTCTTT

D: TRBD2
size: NA
J: TRBJ2-5
V: TRBV25-1
CDR3: CASSDIAGGPSAQYF
DNA: TGTGCCAGCAGTGACATAGCGGGGGGGCCCAGTGCCCAGTACTTC

D: NA
size: NA
J: TRBJ2-7
V: TRBV20-1
CDR3: CSAPVRGSYEQYF
DNA: TGCAGTGCTCCCGTTCGGGGTTCCTACGAGCAGTACTTC

D: NA
size: NA
J: TRBJ1-2
V: TRBV9
CDR3: CASSVSVEGFGYTF
DNA: TGTGCCAGCAGCGTATCCGTGGAAGGGTTTGGCTACACCTTC

D: NA
size: NA
J: TRBJ2-5
V: TRBV20-1
CDR3: CSGGTPETQYF
DNA: TGCAGTGGCGGGACTCCGGAGACCCAGTACTTC

D: TRBD1
size: NA
J: TRBJ2-3
V: TRBV29-1
CDR3: CSGTGGSVSTDTQYF
DNA: TGCAGCGGCACAGGGGGCTCGGTGAGCACAGATACGCAGTATTTT

D: NA
size: NA
J: TRBJ1-3
V: TRBV3-1
CDR3: CASSQRGARSGNTIYF
DNA: TGTGCCAGCAGCCAACGCGGGGCGCGCTCTGGAAACACCATATATTTT

D: NA
size: NA
J: TRBJ2-5
V: TRBV18
CDR3: CASSRRTEETQYF
DNA: TGTGCCAGCTCACGAAGGACAGAAGAGACCCAGTACTTC

D: TRBD2
size: NA
J: TRBJ2-1
V: TRBV3-1
CDR3: CASSRGLATYNEQFF
DNA: TGTGCCAGCAGCCGGGGACTAGCCACCTACAATGAGCAGTTCTTC

D: NA
size: NA
J: TRBJ1-1
V: TRBV10-3
CDR3: CAISESMRDTEAFF
DNA: TGTGCCATCAGTGAGTCGATGAGGGACACTGAAGCTTTCTTT

D: TRBD2
size: NA
J: TRBJ2-7
V: TRBV7-9
CDR3: CASSLEGTRILNEQYF
DNA: TGTGCCAGCAGCTTAGAGGGGACTAGAATCCTCAACGAGCAGTACTTC

D: NA
size: NA
J: TRBJ1-1
V: TRBV23-1
CDR3: CAKRGPTEAFF
DNA: TGCGCCAAAAGGGGTCCCACTGAAGCTTTCTTT

D: NA
size: NA
J: TRBJ1-1
V: TRBV3-1
CDR3: CASSHADGEAFF
DNA: TGTGCCAGCAGCCATGCCGATGGTGAAGCTTTCTTT

D: TRBD2
size: once
J: TRBJ2-3
V: TRBV20-1
CDR3: CSARDRTSNADTQYF
DNA: TGCAGTGCTAGAGACCGGACTAGCAACGCAGATACGCAGTATTTT

D: TRBD1
size: once
J: TRBJ2-5
V: TRBV5-4
CDR3: CASSSGTGGWETQYF
DNA: TGTGCCAGCAGCTCCGGGACAGGGGGCTGGGAGACCCAGTACTTC

D: TRBD2
size: NA
J: TRBJ2-7
V: TRBV20-1
CDR3: CSATTSGNPYEQYF
DNA: TGCAGTGCTACTACTAGCGGGAACCCATACGAGCAGTACTTC

D: NA
size: once
J: TRBJ2-2
V: TRBV2
CDR3: CASRMYSRYTGELFF
DNA: TGTGCCAGCAGGATGTATAGCAGATACACCGGGGAGCTGTTTTTT

D: NA
size: NA
J: TRBJ1-1
V: TRBV6-6
CDR3: CASTEQGIPNTEAFF
DNA: TGTGCCAGCACCGAACAGGGAATTCCGAACACTGAAGCTTTCTTT

D: NA
size: NA
J: TRBJ2-5
V: TRBV10-3
CDR3: CAIRGIEETQYF
DNA: TGTGCCATCAGGGGTATAGAAGAGACCCAGTACTTC

D: NA
size: once
J: TRBJ2-7
V: TRBV10-3
CDR3: CAIRKQGYEQYF
DNA: TGTGCCATCAGGAAACAGGGTTACGAGCAGTACTTC